The source of this T cell receptor beta chain is a study of OX40 agonist ivuxolimab in advanced cancers. Sequenced by immunoSEQ multiplex PCR; TCRdb stores in-frame clones only, minus some. Among around 100,000 clones, around 91% were seen once, and the ten largest hold around 0.16%. CDR1 is LNHDA, CDR2 SQIVND, per germline (reference sequence). The CDR3 spans 15 residues. V lost 9 bases, J lost 2 bases, and 17 bases lay in between. The table lists this clone with a count of one. The TCR sequence derives from an adult with an advanced solid tumor such as melanoma, head and neck, liver or kidney cancer. The chain couples TRBV19 to TRBJ2-1; D might be TRBD2 (6 bases). The sample consisted of CD4+ or CD8+ T cells sorted from blood, taken in a trial of the OX40 agonist ivuxolimab. CDR3 residues: CASRPSGEAYNEQFF. The CDR3 DNA sequence: TGTGCCAGCAGACCCTCGGGGGAGGCCTACAATGAGCAGTTCTTC.